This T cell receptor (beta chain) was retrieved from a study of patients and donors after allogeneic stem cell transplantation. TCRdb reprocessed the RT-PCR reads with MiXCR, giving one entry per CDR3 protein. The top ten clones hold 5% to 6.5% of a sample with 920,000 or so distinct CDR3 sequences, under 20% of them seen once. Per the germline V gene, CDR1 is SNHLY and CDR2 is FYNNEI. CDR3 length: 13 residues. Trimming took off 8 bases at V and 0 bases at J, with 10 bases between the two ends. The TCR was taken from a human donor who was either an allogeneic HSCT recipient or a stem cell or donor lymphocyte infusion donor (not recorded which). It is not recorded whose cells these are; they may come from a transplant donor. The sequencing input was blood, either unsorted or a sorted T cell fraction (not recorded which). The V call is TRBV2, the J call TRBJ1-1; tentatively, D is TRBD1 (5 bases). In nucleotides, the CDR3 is TGTGCCAGCGTGGGACGACTGAACACTGAAGCTTTCTTT. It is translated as CASVGRLNTEAFF. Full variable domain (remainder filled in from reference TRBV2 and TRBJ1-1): EPEVTQTPSHQVTQMGQEVILRCVPISNHLYFYWYRQILGQKVEFLVSFYNNEISEKSEIFDDQFSVERPDGSNFTLKIRSTKLEDSAMYFCASVGRLNTEAFFGQGTRLTVV.